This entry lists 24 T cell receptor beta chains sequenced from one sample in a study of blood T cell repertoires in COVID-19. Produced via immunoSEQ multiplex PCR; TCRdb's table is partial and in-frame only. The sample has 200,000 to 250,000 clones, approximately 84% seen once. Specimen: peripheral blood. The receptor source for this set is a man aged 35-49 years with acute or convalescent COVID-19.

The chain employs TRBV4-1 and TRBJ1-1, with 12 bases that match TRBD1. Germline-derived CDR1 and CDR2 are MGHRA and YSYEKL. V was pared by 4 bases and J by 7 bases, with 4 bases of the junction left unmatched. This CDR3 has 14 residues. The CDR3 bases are TGCGCCAGCAGCCTCGGGACAGGGGGCAGTGAAGCTTTCTTT. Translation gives CASSLGTGGSEAFF.

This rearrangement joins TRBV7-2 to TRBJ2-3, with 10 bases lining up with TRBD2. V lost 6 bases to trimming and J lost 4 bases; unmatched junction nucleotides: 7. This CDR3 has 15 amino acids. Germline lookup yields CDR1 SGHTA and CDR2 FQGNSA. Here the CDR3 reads CASSSSGGEADTQYF. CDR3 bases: TGTGCCAGCAGTTCGAGCGGGGGGGAAGCAGATACGCAGTATTTT.

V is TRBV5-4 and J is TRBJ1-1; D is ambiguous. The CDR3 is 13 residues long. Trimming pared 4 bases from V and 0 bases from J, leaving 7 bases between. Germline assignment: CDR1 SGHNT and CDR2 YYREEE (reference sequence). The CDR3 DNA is TGTGCCAGCAGCCCCCACTTGAACACTGAAGCTTTCTTT. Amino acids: CASSPHLNTEAFF.

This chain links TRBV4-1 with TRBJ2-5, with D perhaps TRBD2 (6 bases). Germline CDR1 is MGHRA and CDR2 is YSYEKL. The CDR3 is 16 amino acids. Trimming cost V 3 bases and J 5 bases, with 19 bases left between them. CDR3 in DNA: TGCGCCAGCAGCCAGGCCTTGGCAGGGAGGCTGGAGACCCAGTACTTC. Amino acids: CASSQALAGRLETQYF.

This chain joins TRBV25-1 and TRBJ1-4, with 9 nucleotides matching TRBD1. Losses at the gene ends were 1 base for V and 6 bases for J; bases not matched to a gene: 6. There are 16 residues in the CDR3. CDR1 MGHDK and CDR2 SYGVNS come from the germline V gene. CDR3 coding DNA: TGTGCCAGCAGTGAATCAGGGACAGGGAGGGATGAAAAACTGTTTTTT. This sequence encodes CASSESGTGRDEKLFF.

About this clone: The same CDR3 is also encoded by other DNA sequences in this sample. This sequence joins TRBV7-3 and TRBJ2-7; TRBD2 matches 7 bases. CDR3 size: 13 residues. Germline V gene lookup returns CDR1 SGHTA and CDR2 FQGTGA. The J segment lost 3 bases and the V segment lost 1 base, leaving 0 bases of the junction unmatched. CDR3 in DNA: TGTGCCAGCAGCTTAAGCGGGGGCTACGAGCAGTACTTC. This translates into CASSLSGGYEQYF. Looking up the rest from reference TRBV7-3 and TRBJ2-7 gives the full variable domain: GAGVSQTPSNKVTEKGKYVELRCDPISGHTALYWYRQSLGQGPEFLIYFQGTGAADDSGLPNDRFFAVRPEGSVSTLKIQRTERGDSAVYLCASSLSGGYEQYFGPGTRLTVT.

The DNA for the CDR3 is TGTGCCAGCAGCTTGGGGGGCGGGAGCCCCTACGAGCAGTACTTC. Amino acids: CASSLGGGSPYEQYF. This chain links TRBV5-4 with TRBJ2-7; 7 bases are shared with TRBD2. The CDR3 has 15 residues. Germline assignment: CDR1 SGHNT and CDR2 YYREEE (reference sequence). Trimming removed 0 bases from V and 2 bases from J; junction bases left unmatched: 5.

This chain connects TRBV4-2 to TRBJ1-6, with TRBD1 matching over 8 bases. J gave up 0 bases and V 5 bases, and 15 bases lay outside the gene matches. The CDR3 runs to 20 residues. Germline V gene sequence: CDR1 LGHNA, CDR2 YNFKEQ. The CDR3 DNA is TGTGCCAGCAGCAGGACCCTAACAGGGGGGTCAAGCTCCTATAATTCACCCCTCCACTTT. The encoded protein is CASSRTLTGGSSSYNSPLHF.

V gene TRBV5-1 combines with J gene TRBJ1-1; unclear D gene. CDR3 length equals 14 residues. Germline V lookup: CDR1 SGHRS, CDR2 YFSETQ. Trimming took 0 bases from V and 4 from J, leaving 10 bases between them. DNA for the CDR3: TGCGCCAGCAGCTTGGTAGCGGGGAGCACTGAAGCTTTCTTT. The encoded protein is CASSLVAGSTEAFF.

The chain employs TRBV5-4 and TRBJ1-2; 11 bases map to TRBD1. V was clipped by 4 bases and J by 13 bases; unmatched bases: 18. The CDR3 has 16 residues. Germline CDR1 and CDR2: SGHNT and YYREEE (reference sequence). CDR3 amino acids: CASSPMRTGGQQLGTF. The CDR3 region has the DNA TGTGCCAGCAGCCCAATGAGGACAGGGGGCCAGCAATTGGGCACCTTC.

The CDR3 coding sequence is TGTGCCAGCAGTTTGAACGGGTTCTCTGGAAACACCATATATTTT. As protein: CASSLNGFSGNTIYF. The chain combines TRBV27 with TRBJ1-3; D gene unclear. V was pared by 3 bases and J by 0 bases, with 9 bases between. The CDR3 length is 15 residues. The germline CDR1 and CDR2 sequences are MNHEY and SMNVEV (reference sequence).

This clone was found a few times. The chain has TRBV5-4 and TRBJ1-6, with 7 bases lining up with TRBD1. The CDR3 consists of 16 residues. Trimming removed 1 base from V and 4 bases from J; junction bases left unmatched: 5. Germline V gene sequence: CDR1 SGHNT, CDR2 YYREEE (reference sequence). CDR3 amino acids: CASSLSRGIYNSPLHF. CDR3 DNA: TGTGCCAGCAGCTTGAGCAGGGGGATTTATAATTCACCCCTCCACTTT.

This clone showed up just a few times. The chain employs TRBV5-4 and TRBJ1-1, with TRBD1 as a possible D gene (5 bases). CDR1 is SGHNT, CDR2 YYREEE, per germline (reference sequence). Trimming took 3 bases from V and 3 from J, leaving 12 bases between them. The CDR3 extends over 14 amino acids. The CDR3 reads CASSSGGGDTEAFF. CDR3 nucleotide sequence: TGTGCCAGCAGCTCCGGAGGAGGGGACACTGAAGCTTTCTTT.

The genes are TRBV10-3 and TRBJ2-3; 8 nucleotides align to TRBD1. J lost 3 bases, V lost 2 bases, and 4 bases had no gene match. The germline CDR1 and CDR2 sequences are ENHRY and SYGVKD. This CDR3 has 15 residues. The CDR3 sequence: CAISEGQGSTDTQYF. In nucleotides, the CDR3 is TGTGCCATCAGTGAGGGACAGGGCAGTACAGATACGCAGTATTTT.

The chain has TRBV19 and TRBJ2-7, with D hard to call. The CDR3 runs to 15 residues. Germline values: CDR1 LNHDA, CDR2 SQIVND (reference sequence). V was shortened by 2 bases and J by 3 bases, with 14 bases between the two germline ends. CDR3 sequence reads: CASSISTLGNYEQYF. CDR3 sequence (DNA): TGTGCCAGTAGTATATCGACCCTAGGAAACTACGAGCAGTACTTC.

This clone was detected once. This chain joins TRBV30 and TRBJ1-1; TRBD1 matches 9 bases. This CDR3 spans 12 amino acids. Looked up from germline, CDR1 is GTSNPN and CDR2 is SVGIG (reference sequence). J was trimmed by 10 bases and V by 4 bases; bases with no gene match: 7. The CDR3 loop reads CAWNTGGAAAFF. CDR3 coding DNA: TGTGCCTGGAATACAGGGGGCGCGGCAGCTTTCTTT.

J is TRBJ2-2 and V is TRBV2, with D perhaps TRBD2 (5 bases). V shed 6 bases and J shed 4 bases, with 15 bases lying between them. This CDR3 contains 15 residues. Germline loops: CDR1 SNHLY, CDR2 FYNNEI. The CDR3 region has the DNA TGTGCCAGCAGAAGAGGGCAGGTCGGCACCGGGGAGCTGTTTTTT. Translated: CASRRGQVGTGELFF.

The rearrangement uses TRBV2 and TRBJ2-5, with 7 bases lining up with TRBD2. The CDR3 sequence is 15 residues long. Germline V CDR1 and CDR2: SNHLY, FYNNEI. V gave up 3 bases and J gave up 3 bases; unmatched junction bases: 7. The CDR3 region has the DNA TGTGCCAGCAGTGATGAAGCTAGCGGTAAAGAGACCCAGTACTTC. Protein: CASSDEASGKETQYF.

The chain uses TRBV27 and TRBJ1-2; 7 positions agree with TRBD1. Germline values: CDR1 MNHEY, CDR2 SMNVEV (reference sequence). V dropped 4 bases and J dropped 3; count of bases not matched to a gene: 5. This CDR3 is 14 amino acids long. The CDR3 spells CASSYRGQDYGYTF. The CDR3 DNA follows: TGTGCCAGCAGTTACAGAGGACAGGACTATGGCTACACCTTC.

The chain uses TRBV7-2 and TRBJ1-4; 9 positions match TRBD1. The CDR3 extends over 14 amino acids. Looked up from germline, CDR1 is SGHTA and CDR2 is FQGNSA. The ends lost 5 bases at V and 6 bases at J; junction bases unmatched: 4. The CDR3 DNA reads TGTGCCAGCAGCCGTGACAGGGGGTATGAAAAACTGTTTTTT. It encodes CASSRDRGYEKLFF.

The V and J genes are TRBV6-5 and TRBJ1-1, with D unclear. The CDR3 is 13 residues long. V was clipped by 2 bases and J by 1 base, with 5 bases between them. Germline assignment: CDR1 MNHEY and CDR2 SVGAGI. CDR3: CASSYNRNTEAFF. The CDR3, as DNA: TGTGCCAGCAGTTACAACAGGAACACTGAAGCTTTCTTT.

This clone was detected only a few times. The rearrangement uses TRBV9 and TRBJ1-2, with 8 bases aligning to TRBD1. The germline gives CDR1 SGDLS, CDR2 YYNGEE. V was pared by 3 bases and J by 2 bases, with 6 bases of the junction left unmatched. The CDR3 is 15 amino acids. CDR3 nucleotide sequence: TGTGCCAGCAGCGCAGCAGGGGGCGCAAACTATGGCTACACCTTC. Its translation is CASSAAGGANYGYTF.

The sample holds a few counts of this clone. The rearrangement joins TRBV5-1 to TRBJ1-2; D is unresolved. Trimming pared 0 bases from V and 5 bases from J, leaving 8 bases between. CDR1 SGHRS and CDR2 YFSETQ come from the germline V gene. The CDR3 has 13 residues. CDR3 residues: CASSLEAGYGYTF. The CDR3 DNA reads TGCGCCAGCAGCTTGGAAGCCGGTTATGGCTACACCTTC.

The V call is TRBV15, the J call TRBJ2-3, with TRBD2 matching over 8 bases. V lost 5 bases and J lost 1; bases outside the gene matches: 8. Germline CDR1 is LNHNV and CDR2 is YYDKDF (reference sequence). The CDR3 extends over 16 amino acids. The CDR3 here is CATSEAVRGGTDTQYF. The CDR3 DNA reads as TGTGCCACCAGCGAAGCGGTGCGGGGGGGCACAGATACGCAGTATTTT.